The 25 T cell receptor beta chains given below trace back to one sample, sequenced in a study of T cell clonality in common variable immunodeficiency. Produced via immunoSEQ multiplex PCR; TCRdb's table is partial and in-frame only. This set yields 60,000 to 75,000 clones and no singletons; the top ten hold more than 1.5%. Sequencing input: peripheral blood mononuclear cells. These receptors originate from a person between 18 and 75 years old in good health.

This clone was counted many times. The CDR3 end falls 3 residues outside the read, so it is completed with the germline J gene. The chain employs TRBV7-6 and TRBJ2-3; no clear D. Germline lookup yields CDR1 SGHVS and CDR2 FNYEAQ. With 1 base removed from V and 2 bases from J, the gap between germline ends came to 7 bases. CDR3 size: 14 residues. The sequenced part of the CDR3 DNA is TGTGCCAGCAGCTTAGGACTGAACACAGATACG. It yields the protein CASSLGLNTDT. The full CDR3 protein is CASSLGLNTDTQYF.

At least ten counts were recorded for this clone. Read coverage stops 3 residues before the CDR3 terminus; the germline J gene supplies the remainder. The genes are TRBV9 and TRBJ2-1; 7 bases agree with TRBD1. J lost 5 bases, V lost 4 bases, and 9 bases had no gene match. The CDR3 spans 15 residues. CDR1 is SGDLS and CDR2 is YYNGEE in the germline V gene. The sequenced CDR3 bases are TGTGCCAGCAGCAACAGGGGTTATATCGACAATGAG. Amino acids: CASSNRGYIDNE. In full, the CDR3 reads CASSNRGYIDNEQFF.

This clone was observed at least ten times. The observed sequence ends 3 residues before the CDR3 terminus, with the missing tail filled in from the germline J gene. The chain employs TRBV23-1 and TRBJ1-1, with TRBD1 matching 8 bases. TRBV23-1 is given ORF status, its function remaining uncertain. CDR3 size: 16 residues. Losses at the gene ends were 4 bases for V and 0 bases for J; bases not matched to a gene: 7. The CDR3 spells CASSLWQGAMNTEAFF. The part of the CDR3 DNA that was read is TGCGCCAGCAGTCTTTGGCAGGGGGCCATGAACACTGAA.

This clone was counted at least ten times. With the read ending 3 residues before the CDR3 end, the germline J gene is used to fill in that end. The V call is TRBV29-1, the J call TRBJ2-3; no firm D call. The CDR3 consists of 15 residues. Trimming left V 2 bases short and J 5 bases short, with 17 bases between. Germline V gene lookup returns CDR1 SQVTM and CDR2 ANQGSEA. The CDR3 bases that were read are TGCAGCGTTGAATCGGTGACTGCAGACGAAGATACG. It yields the protein CSVESVTADEDT. The whole CDR3 region reads CSVESVTADEDTQYF.

This clone was observed a handful of times. The CDR3 end lies 3 residues beyond the end of the read and is filled in from the germline J gene. The chain recombines TRBV18 with TRBJ1-1; unclear D gene. CDR1 KGHSH and CDR2 LQKENI come from the germline V gene. The CDR3 sequence is 15 residues long. The V end was cut by 3 bases, the J end by 3 bases, with 14 bases between. Partial CDR3 DNA: TGTGCCAGCTCACCCACTAGCACAGTTTACACTGAA. Translation gives CASSPTSTVYTE. The entire CDR3 protein reads CASSPTSTVYTEAFF.

This clone has a count of ten or more. The read ends 3 residues shy of where the CDR3 ends; the end is completed using the germline J gene. The rearrangement joins TRBV5-1 to TRBJ2-7; D call uncertain. Germline V CDR1 and CDR2: SGHRS, YFSETQ. The CDR3 length is 14 residues. Trimming removed 0 bases from V and 1 base from J, with 8 bases in between. CDR3 sequence reads: CASSLDVTSYEQYF. CDR3 bases read: TGCGCCAGCAGCTTGGACGTCACTTCCTACGAG. Full variable domain (rest looked up from reference TRBV5-1 and TRBJ2-7): KAGVTQTPRYLIKTRGQQVTLSCSPISGHRSVSWYQQTPGQGLQFLFEYFSETQRNKGNFPGRFSGRQFSNSRSEMNVSTLELGDSALYLCASSLDVTSYEQYFGPGTRLTVT.

This clone was observed many times. The missing CDR3 end, 3 residues past where the read stops, is filled in from the germline J gene. The chain recombines TRBV4-1 with TRBJ2-3, with D tentatively TRBD2 (5 bases). This CDR3 has 15 residues. Trimming took off 2 bases at V and 2 bases at J, with 11 bases between the two ends. Per germline, CDR1 MGHRA and CDR2 YSYEKL. CDR3 residues: CASSQTDFSTDTQYF. The sequenced CDR3 bases are TGCGCCAGCAGCCAAACGGACTTCTCCACAGATACG.

This clone was seen many times. The read is 3 residues too short to cover the CDR3 end, so that end is filled in from the germline J gene. The chain is built from TRBV18 and TRBJ1-1; a possible D gene is TRBD1 (5 bases). Germline V CDR1 and CDR2: KGHSH, LQKENI. Trimming removed 6 bases from V and 3 bases from J, with 8 bases in between. The CDR3 covers 12 residues. The sequenced CDR3 bases are TGTGCCAGCTCGACAGAATACACTGAA. Amino acid sequence: CASSTEYTE. The full CDR3 is CASSTEYTEAFF.

This clone appeared many times. The read comes to an end 3 residues before the CDR3 does, leaving the germline J gene to fill in the end. The chain combines TRBV5-1 with TRBJ2-7; the D gene is possibly TRBD1 (6 bases). This CDR3 is 14 amino acids long. Trimming took off 0 bases at V and 6 bases at J, with 13 bases between the two ends. Germline loops: CDR1 SGHRS, CDR2 YFSETQ. The sequenced CDR3 bases are TGCGCCAGCAGCTTGGGACAGGCCCACCTCGAG. It codes for CASSLGQAHLE. From start to end, the CDR3 is CASSLGQAHLEQYF.

This clone was picked up many times. Read coverage stops 3 residues before the CDR3 terminus; the germline J gene supplies the remainder. The chain couples TRBV5-6 to TRBJ2-5; TRBD1 aligns across 8 bases. CDR1 and CDR2 from the germline V gene are SGHDT and YYEEEE. The CDR3 is made up of 14 amino acids. With 0 bases clipped from V and 5 bases from J, the junction kept 3 bases outside the gene matches. The CDR3 loop reads CASSLAGGSETQYF. Incomplete CDR3 DNA: TGTGCCAGCAGCTTGGCAGGGGGCTCGGAGACC.

This clone was seen many times. CDR3 in amino acids: CASSLGAAVHEQYF. CDR3 DNA (partial): TGTGCCAGCAGCTTAGGGGCAGCGGTCCACGAG. This chain uses TRBV11-2 with TRBJ2-7, with D maybe TRBD2 (5 bases). From the germline J gene comes the end of the CDR3, since the read stops 3 residues before it. The CDR3 totals 14 residues. Trimming took off 1 base at V and 5 bases at J, with 12 bases between the two ends. From germline, CDR1 is SGHAT and CDR2 FQNNGV.

This clone occurred many times. Read coverage stops 3 residues before the CDR3 terminus; the germline J gene supplies the remainder. The chain links TRBV5-1 to TRBJ1-2, with a possible D match to TRBD1 (5 bases). Germline CDR1 reads SGHRS; CDR2 reads YFSETQ. Trimming removed 4 bases at V and 5 bases at J, with 9 bases between. The CDR3 contains 12 residues. The CDR3 reads CASSGGDYGYTF. The CDR3 DNA, read in part, is TGCGCCAGCAGCGGAGGGGATTATGGC.

This clone was detected ten times or more. The CDR3 end lies 3 residues beyond the end of the read and is filled in from the germline J gene. The chain combines TRBV5-1 with TRBJ1-5; D is possibly TRBD1 (6 bases). V lost 4 bases, J lost 4 bases, and 12 bases lay in between. The germline CDR1 and CDR2 sequences are SGHRS and YFSETQ. CDR3 length: 14 amino acids. CDR3 region: CASSLTGGNQPQHF. The covered CDR3 bases are TGCGCCAGCAGCCTGACAGGCGGGAATCAGCCC.

In this sample, this clone turned up many times. The sequence runs out 3 residues before the end of the CDR3; the remainder is reconstructed from the germline J gene. The rearrangement joins TRBV28 to TRBJ2-7; maybe TRBD2 (7 bases). Germline loops: CDR1 MDHEN, CDR2 SYDVKM. The CDR3 has 14 residues. V was shortened by 1 base and J by 5 bases, with 12 bases between the two germline ends. The CDR3 bases that were read are TGTGCCAGCAGTTTATCAGGGGCGGGGGACGAG. Its protein product is CASSLSGAGDE. The whole CDR3 is CASSLSGAGDEQYF.

This clone was found many times. Mismatch with germline at one junction end may stem from a read error. With the read ending 3 residues before the CDR3 end, the germline J gene is used to fill in that end. The chain carries TRBV4-2 and TRBJ1-5; D not certain. The CDR3 contains 15 residues. The germline V gene encodes CDR1 LGHNA and CDR2 YNFKEQ. CDR3 in amino acids: CASSQVIGFNQPQHF. The CDR3 bases that were read are TGCGCCAGCAGCCAAGTGATAGGGTTTAATCAGCCC.

This clone was seen ten or more times. The read ends 3 residues early relative to the CDR3; the germline J gene fills the gap. The chain uses TRBV7-9 and TRBJ2-7, with 9 bases matching TRBD1. The CDR3 totals 14 residues. Germline V CDR1 and CDR2: SEHNR, FQNEAQ (reference sequence). V was clipped by 5 bases and J by 6 bases; unmatched bases: 8. The CDR3 DNA, read in part, is TGTGCCAGCAGCCAGAGGGACAGGGCTTCCGAG. It is translated as CASSQRDRASE. Given in full, the CDR3 is CASSQRDRASEQYF.

This clone was seen at least ten times. The CDR3 reads CASSPPGLAGDRGPDTQYF. The part of the CDR3 DNA that was read is TGTGCCAGCTCACCCCCTGGACTAGCGGGAGATCGGGGCCCAGATACG. V is TRBV18 and J is TRBJ2-3; 13 bases match TRBD2. The missing CDR3 end, 3 residues past where the read stops, is filled in from the germline J gene. Trimming took 3 bases from V and 4 from J; bases not matched to a gene: 13. Germline CDR1 and CDR2: KGHSH and LQKENI. The CDR3 spans 19 residues.

There are many counts of this clone. The CDR3 end lies 3 residues beyond the end of the read and is filled in from the germline J gene. The chain is built from TRBV30 and TRBJ2-1; D is unresolved. V was shortened by 5 bases and J by 0 bases, with 8 bases between the two germline ends. The CDR3 is 13 amino acids. The germline V gene has CDR1 GTSNPN and CDR2 SVGIG (reference sequence). CDR3 protein: CAWAESSYNEQFF. CDR3 bases read: TGTGCCTGGGCAGAGAGCTCCTACAATGAG. Full variable domain (remainder filled in from reference TRBV30 and TRBJ2-1): SQTIHQWPATLVQPVGSPLSLECTVEGTSNPNLYWYRQAAGRGLQLLFYSVGIGQISSEVPQNLSASRPQDRQFILSSKKLLLSDSGFYLCAWAESSYNEQFFGPGTRLTVL.

This clone was observed many times. The DNA ends 3 residues before the CDR3 does, and the rest of the CDR3 is filled in from the germline J gene. J is TRBJ2-3 and V is TRBV28; 7 bases line up with TRBD2. In germline, CDR1 is MDHEN, CDR2 SYDVKM. The CDR3 loop spans 17 amino acids. The V segment lost 2 bases and the J segment 2 bases; nucleotides outside the gene matches: 10. The sequenced part of the CDR3 DNA is TGTGCCAGCAGTTTAAGAGCGGGATTGTCCGTCACAGATACG. Translating it yields CASSLRAGLSVTDT. The whole CDR3 sequence is CASSLRAGLSVTDTQYF.

In its sample, this clone was seen many times. The sequenced fragment ends 3 residues before the CDR3 boundary, so the rest is inferred from the germline J gene. The chain joins TRBV19 to TRBJ2-5; D ambiguous. The CDR3 is made up of 15 amino acids. Germline lookup yields CDR1 LNHDA and CDR2 SQIVND (reference sequence). Between the trimmed V and J ends, which lost 5 bases and 1 base, there was a span of 14 bases. The DNA read from the CDR3 is TGTGCCAGTAGTTCCCTTAGCAATACCCAAGAGACC. Translating it yields CASSSLSNTQET. The whole CDR3 reads CASSSLSNTQETQYF.

This clone was seen at least ten times. Read coverage stops 3 residues before the CDR3 terminus; the germline J gene supplies the remainder. The V and J genes are TRBV12-3 or TRBV12-4 and TRBJ2-1, with D possibly TRBD2 on 5 matching bases. This CDR3 has 13 amino acids. Between the trimmed V and J ends, which lost 1 base and 6 bases, there was a span of 7 bases. CDR3: CASSLGRGNEQFF. Partial CDR3 DNA: TGTGCCAGCAGTTTAGGCCGGGGCAATGAG.

This clone was observed many times. The read falls 3 residues short of the CDR3 end, and the missing part is taken from the germline J gene. This chain uses TRBV30 with TRBJ1-5; 9 positions agree with TRBD1. CDR1 GTSNPN and CDR2 SVGIG come from the germline V gene (reference sequence). Trimming took 6 bases from V and 6 from J; bases not matched to a gene: 9. The CDR3 totals 14 residues. Incomplete CDR3 DNA: TGTGCCTGTTCGGGACAGGGTACCTCTCAGCCC. It encodes CACSGQGTSQP. The full CDR3 protein reads CACSGQGTSQPQHF.

The sample holds many counts of this clone. The CDR3 is CASKLAGVAQETQYF. CDR3 DNA (partial): TGTGCCAGCAAACTAGCGGGAGTAGCCCAAGAGACC. The chain carries TRBV18 and TRBJ2-5, with TRBD2 matching 11 bases. Read coverage stops 3 residues before the CDR3 terminus; the germline J gene supplies the remainder. Germline V CDR1 and CDR2: KGHSH, LQKENI. The trim removed 8 bases at V and 1 base at J, leaving 6 bases unmatched. CDR3 length: 15 residues. Full variable domain (missing parts from reference TRBV18 and TRBJ2-5): NAGVMQNPRHLVRRRGQEARLRCSPMKGHSHVYWYRQLPEEGLKFMVYLQKENIIDESGMPKERFSAEFPKEGPSILRIQQVVRGDSAAYFCASKLAGVAQETQYFGPGTRLLVL.

This clone has at least ten counts. The read comes to an end 3 residues before the CDR3 does, leaving the germline J gene to fill in the end. The chain joins TRBV29-1 to TRBJ2-3; D is perhaps TRBD2 (6 bases). CDR3 length equals 13 residues. Germline CDR1 and CDR2: SQVTM and ANQGSEA. V was shortened by 5 bases and J by 1 base, with 10 bases between the two germline ends. The DNA read from the CDR3 is TGCAGCGTTATCGGGGAGGGCACAGATACG. Translation: CSVIGEGTDT. Given in full, the CDR3 is CSVIGEGTDTQYF.

This clone was seen at least ten times. The missing CDR3 end, 3 residues past where the read stops, is filled in from the germline J gene. The V and J genes are TRBV7-3 and TRBJ2-2; 7 bases are a match to TRBD2. Germline loops: CDR1 SGHTA, CDR2 FQGTGA. The V gene end was trimmed by 1 base and the J gene end by 0 bases; junction bases not matched to a gene: 8. This CDR3 contains 18 residues. CDR3 region: CASSLKKFAGANTGELFF. The CDR3 DNA, read in part, is TGTGCCAGCAGCTTAAAGAAATTCGCGGGAGCGAACACCGGGGAG.